The rows below give T cell receptor beta chains drawn from one sample of a study of glioma-infiltrating T cells after dendritic cell vaccination. Profiling relied on immunoSEQ multiplex PCR, and the TCRdb table lists in-frame clones only, not all of them. Found here are roughly 100,000 clones, around 81% of them singletons; the top ten hold less than 15%. Here the sequenced sample was blood, taken before dendritic cell vaccination. These receptor sequences come from a human donor with glioblastoma. Both conserved end residues are part of each CDR3. D genes are given only for firm matches. Clone size is stated in some rows and not others, as once, few, many or a class when expanded.

v_gene: TRBV7-6
abundance: -
d_gene: TRBD1
j_gene: TRBJ2-5
CDR3nt: TGTGCCAGCAGCTTAGTCGGACAGGGGGCGCGCGAGACCCAGTACTTC
CDR3aa: CASSLVGQGARETQYF

v_gene: TRBV5-6
abundance: few
d_gene: -
j_gene: TRBJ1-6
CDR3nt: TGTGCCAGCACCGGGGGGGCGACGATAGGGTCACCCCTCCACTTT
CDR3aa: CASTGGATIGSPLHF

v_gene: TRBV27
abundance: -
d_gene: TRBD1
j_gene: TRBJ1-6
CDR3nt: TGTGCCAGCAGTTTTTCGACAGGGGGCTCACCCCTCCACTTT
CDR3aa: CASSFSTGGSPLHF

v_gene: TRBV5-1
abundance: once
d_gene: -
j_gene: TRBJ1-5
CDR3nt: TGCGCCAGCAGCTTATGGGTGGGGGGACAGCCCCAGCATTTT
CDR3aa: CASSLWVGGQPQHF

v_gene: TRBV2
abundance: -
d_gene: -
j_gene: TRBJ2-7
CDR3nt: TGTGCCAGCAGTACCAACACAGGGTTCATATCGGAGCAGTACTTC
CDR3aa: CASSTNTGFISEQYF

v_gene: TRBV10-3
abundance: -
d_gene: -
j_gene: TRBJ2-7
CDR3nt: TGTGTGACATCCCCAGCCAGACCCTCCTACGAGCAGTACTTC
CDR3aa: CVTSPARPSYEQYF

v_gene: TRBV25-1
abundance: few
d_gene: TRBD1
j_gene: TRBJ1-1
CDR3nt: TGTGCCAGCAGTGAATGGGACAGGGCCACTGAAGCTTTCTTT
CDR3aa: CASSEWDRATEAFF

v_gene: TRBV27
abundance: -
d_gene: TRBD2
j_gene: TRBJ2-3
CDR3nt: TGTGCCAGCAGCTACAGACCCCGACTAGCGGGGACCACAGATACGCAGTATTTT
CDR3aa: CASSYRPRLAGTTDTQYF

v_gene: TRBV30
abundance: -
d_gene: -
j_gene: TRBJ1-1
CDR3nt: TGTGCCTGGAGCGCGTCCAGAGACAATTTGAACACTGAAGCTTTCTTT
CDR3aa: CAWSASRDNLNTEAFF

v_gene: TRBV19
abundance: -
d_gene: TRBD1
j_gene: TRBJ1-2
CDR3nt: TGTGCCAGTCGCCCGAGACAGGGTGGAAACTATGGCTACACCTTC
CDR3aa: CASRPRQGGNYGYTF

v_gene: TRBV19
abundance: -
d_gene: TRBD1
j_gene: TRBJ1-6
CDR3nt: TGTGCCAGTAGTTTGGGGACAGGGAATTCGGATTCACCCCTCCACTTT
CDR3aa: CASSLGTGNSDSPLHF

v_gene: TRBV28
abundance: -
d_gene: TRBD1
j_gene: TRBJ2-1
CDR3nt: TGTGCCATCCGACAGGGTGAGATAGAATACAATGAGCAGTTCTTC
CDR3aa: CAIRQGEIEYNEQFF

v_gene: TRBV19
abundance: -
d_gene: -
j_gene: TRBJ2-7
CDR3nt: TGTGCCAGTAACCCGGGACTGGCTCCCCCCAACGAGCAGTACTTC
CDR3aa: CASNPGLAPPNEQYF

v_gene: TRBV2
abundance: -
d_gene: TRBD1
j_gene: TRBJ2-7
CDR3nt: TGTGCCAGCAGTGAAAGGACAGGGGTCGGAGAGCAGTACTTC
CDR3aa: CASSERTGVGEQYF

v_gene: TRBV2
abundance: -
d_gene: -
j_gene: TRBJ1-6
CDR3nt: TGTGCCAGCAGTGGAGACAGCGTTAATTCACCCCTCCACTTT
CDR3aa: CASSGDSVNSPLHF

v_gene: TRBV5-6
abundance: -
d_gene: TRBD1
j_gene: TRBJ2-7
CDR3nt: TGTGCCAGCAGCTTGTTTGGACAGGGGAATTACGAGCAGTACTTC
CDR3aa: CASSLFGQGNYEQYF

v_gene: TRBV27
abundance: -
d_gene: -
j_gene: TRBJ1-1
CDR3nt: TGTGCCAGCAGTCCTTCGGCGGTGAACACTGAAGCTTTCTTT
CDR3aa: CASSPSAVNTEAFF

v_gene: TRBV10-3
abundance: -
d_gene: -
j_gene: TRBJ1-2
CDR3nt: TGTGCCACTGCTCTTAAGAGGGAAGCAGGCTATGGCTACACCTTC
CDR3aa: CATALKREAGYGYTF

v_gene: TRBV7-8
abundance: -
d_gene: -
j_gene: TRBJ1-5
CDR3nt: TGTGCCAGCAGCTTAGGGGGCTATAGCAATCAGCCCCAGCATTTT
CDR3aa: CASSLGGYSNQPQHF

v_gene: TRBV18
abundance: -
d_gene: -
j_gene: TRBJ2-5
CDR3nt: TGTGCCAGCTCACTTAGACACCTTCAAGAGACCCAGTACTTC
CDR3aa: CASSLRHLQETQYF

v_gene: TRBV4-3
abundance: -
d_gene: -
j_gene: TRBJ2-7
CDR3nt: TGCGCCAGCAGCCAAGATATTATAGGCAGGGAAGTGGAGCAGTACTTC
CDR3aa: CASSQDIIGREVEQYF

v_gene: TRBV19
abundance: -
d_gene: -
j_gene: TRBJ1-2
CDR3nt: TGTGCGAGCCCCGGGAAAGGTCCGAACTATGGCTACACCTTC
CDR3aa: CASPGKGPNYGYTF

v_gene: TRBV30
abundance: -
d_gene: -
j_gene: TRBJ1-6
CDR3nt: TGTGCCTGGACGGGGAGCTCCTATAATTCACCCCTCCACTTT
CDR3aa: CAWTGSSYNSPLHF

v_gene: TRBV5-1
abundance: -
d_gene: TRBD2
j_gene: TRBJ2-3
CDR3nt: TGCGCCAGCAGCTTGAATGGACTAGCGGGGGGAGGCACAGATACGCAGTATTTT
CDR3aa: CASSLNGLAGGGTDTQYF

v_gene: TRBV10-3
abundance: -
d_gene: -
j_gene: TRBJ1-5
CDR3nt: TGTGCCATCAGTGCCAAGCAGGGTGGCAATCAGCCCCAGCATTTT
CDR3aa: CAISAKQGGNQPQHF

v_gene: TRBV11-2
abundance: once
d_gene: TRBD1
j_gene: TRBJ2-7
CDR3nt: TGTGCCAGCAGCTTAGAATCGTTCCCGGGACAGGTCTACGAGCAGTACTTC
CDR3aa: CASSLESFPGQVYEQYF

v_gene: TRBV7-9
abundance: -
d_gene: -
j_gene: TRBJ2-1
CDR3nt: TGTGCCAGCAGACAATCACTAGTCCCCAATGAGCAGTTCTTC
CDR3aa: CASRQSLVPNEQFF

v_gene: TRBV27
abundance: -
d_gene: -
j_gene: TRBJ2-5
CDR3nt: TGTGCCAGCAGTGCTCAGGGGTACCAAGAGACCCAGTACTTC
CDR3aa: CASSAQGYQETQYF

v_gene: TRBV4-2
abundance: -
d_gene: TRBD1
j_gene: TRBJ1-1
CDR3nt: TGTGCCAGCAGCAGGGGACAGGGGAACACTGAAGCTTTCTTT
CDR3aa: CASSRGQGNTEAFF

v_gene: TRBV16
abundance: -
d_gene: -
j_gene: TRBJ1-1
CDR3nt: TGTGCCAGCAGCCAAATCCGCTCGGGGAACACTGAAGCTTTCTTT
CDR3aa: CASSQIRSGNTEAFF

v_gene: TRBV28
abundance: -
d_gene: -
j_gene: TRBJ1-1
CDR3nt: TGTGCCAGCAAACCGGCGAGCGCTGAAGCTTTCTTT
CDR3aa: CASKPASAEAFF

v_gene: TRBV6-1
abundance: once
d_gene: -
j_gene: TRBJ1-1
CDR3nt: TGTGCCAGCAGACTCGACAGGAACACTGAAGCTTTCTTT
CDR3aa: CASRLDRNTEAFF

v_gene: TRBV12-5
abundance: -
d_gene: -
j_gene: TRBJ1-4
CDR3nt: TGTGCTAGTGGCCCGAACAGGGCTGGTCTGTTTTTT
CDR3aa: CASGPNRAGLFF

v_gene: TRBV10-2
abundance: once
d_gene: -
j_gene: TRBJ1-6
CDR3nt: TGCGCCAGCAGTGAGTCCGGGATAATCCGGGTATATAATTCACCCCTCCACTTT
CDR3aa: CASSESGIIRVYNSPLHF

v_gene: TRBV5-1
abundance: -
d_gene: -
j_gene: TRBJ2-5
CDR3nt: TGCGCCAGCAGCCCACCTTTGGGCGGCCGGGGTGAGACCCAGTACTTC
CDR3aa: CASSPPLGGRGETQYF

v_gene: TRBV7-8
abundance: -
d_gene: -
j_gene: TRBJ2-5
CDR3nt: TGTGCCAGCAGCTTAGGGACAGACCAAGAGACCCAGTACTTC
CDR3aa: CASSLGTDQETQYF

v_gene: TRBV4-2
abundance: -
d_gene: -
j_gene: TRBJ1-4
CDR3nt: TGTGCCAGCAGCCAAGATCGGCCAGGCTTGGATAATGAAAAACTGTTTTTT
CDR3aa: CASSQDRPGLDNEKLFF

v_gene: TRBV28
abundance: -
d_gene: -
j_gene: TRBJ1-4
CDR3nt: TGTGCCAGCATTACCTCCGGGGTTAGTGAAAAACTGTTTTTT
CDR3aa: CASITSGVSEKLFF

v_gene: TRBV7-9
abundance: few
d_gene: TRBD1
j_gene: TRBJ1-1
CDR3nt: TGTGCCAGCAGCTCCCCCCCGGACAGGGGGCGAGGTGAAGCTTTCTTT
CDR3aa: CASSSPPDRGRGEAFF